This TCR beta chain was observed in a study of response to subunit inactivated influenza vaccine. Study-wide points: Every seasonal influenza vaccination brings in few new T cells, the authors suggested.

Germline assignment: CDR1 ENHRY and CDR2 SYGVKD. Between the trimmed V and J ends, which lost 4 bases and 5 bases, there was a span of 12 bases. This CDR3 spans 14 amino acids. This clonotype came up a few times. Antigen: not known. TCRdb recomputed calls from the RT-PCR reads with MiXCR, one row per CDR3 protein. Seen here are over 400,000 distinct CDR3 sequences, 10% to 15% observed once, and the top ten hold 10% to 15%. The chain joins TRBV10-3 to TRBJ1-5; tentative D call: TRBD1 (6 bases). The material sequenced was PBMCs from blood, taken about 40 days after vaccination. The receptor was derived from a middle-aged man who received an inactivated influenza vaccine. CDR3 DNA sequence: TGTGCCATCAGTGGGGACATCGAGTATCAGCCCCAGCATTTT. This translates into CAISGDIEYQPQHF.